Each of the 25 T cell receptor beta chains below was sequenced from the same sample in a study of shared clonotypes between healthy human individuals. Assay: immunoSEQ multiplex PCR; the TCRdb copy retains only in-frame clones and omits some. The table lists 2,500,000 or so clones, over 85% of them singletons, with approximately 0.35% in the top ten. Specimen: naive CD4+ T cells from PBMCs. Regarding subset: CD45RA+ positively selected. Source of these receptors: a man younger than 35 in good health. Some clones in this sample may be carry-over from other donors' samples.

This chain joins TRBV29-1 and TRBJ2-7; maybe TRBD1 (6 bases). Trimming removed 7 bases at V and 10 bases at J, with 29 bases between. The CDR3 has 15 amino acids. Germline V gene sequence: CDR1 SQVTM, CDR2 ANQGSEA. The CDR3 region has the DNA TGCAGCGCCATGACCGGGACATCCCTCTCCCGATACCAGTACTTC. The encoded protein is CSAMTGTSLSRYQYF.

V is TRBV27 and J is TRBJ2-1; TRBD2 aligns across 9 bases. V gave up 2 bases and J gave up 5 bases; unmatched junction bases: 4. CDR3 size: 15 residues. CDR1 is MNHEY and CDR2 is SMNVEV in the germline V gene (reference sequence). The DNA for the CDR3 is TGTGCCAGCAGTTTAGCTCGCGGGAGGGACAATGAGCAGTTCTTC. Encoded protein: CASSLARGRDNEQFF.

This clone was recorded once. The rearrangement uses TRBV19 and TRBJ1-5, with D perhaps TRBD1 (5 bases). V lost 8 bases and J lost 0, with 11 bases in between. Germline V gives CDR1 LNHDA, CDR2 SQIVND (reference sequence). This CDR3 region has 14 residues. CDR3 sequence (DNA): TGTGCCAGTTGGGCCGGACATAGCAATCAGCCCCAGCATTTT. This encodes CASWAGHSNQPQHF.

The rearrangement joins TRBV7-2 to TRBJ1-3; maybe TRBD1 (5 bases). This CDR3 is built from 17 residues. Trimming stripped 1 base from V and 5 bases from J, with 18 bases between. The germline CDR1 and CDR2 sequences are SGHTA and FQGNSA. CDR3 residues: CASSLVAVGGSRNTIYF. The DNA of the CDR3 is TGTGCCAGCAGCTTAGTAGCCGTTGGGGGATCTAGAAACACCATATATTTT.

The V call is TRBV15, the J call TRBJ2-5; D uncertain. V was pared by 5 bases and J by 5 bases, with 12 bases between. Germline V gives CDR1 LNHNV, CDR2 YYDKDF (reference sequence). The CDR3 is 13 amino acids. The DNA of the CDR3 is TGTGCCACCAGCGACCGGGCGCAGGAGACCCAGTACTTC. It specifies CATSDRAQETQYF. Based on the CDR3 plus reference TRBV15 and TRBJ2-5, the full variable domain is DAMVIQNPRYQVTQFGKPVTLSCSQTLNHNVMYWYQQKSSQAPKLLFHYYDKDFNNEADTPDNFQSRRPNTSFCFLDIRSPGLGDTAMYLCATSDRAQETQYFGPGTRLLVL.

The chain joins TRBV9 to TRBJ1-2, with TRBD1 matching over 7 bases. The V segment lost 4 bases and the J segment 8 bases; nucleotides outside the gene matches: 14. Germline assignment: CDR1 SGDLS and CDR2 YYNGEE. The CDR3 consists of 15 residues. The CDR3 region is CASSFSEGAWEGYTF. DNA of the CDR3: TGTGCCAGCAGCTTCAGCGAGGGGGCTTGGGAAGGCTACACCTTC.

The rearrangement joins TRBV6-5 to TRBJ2-7; TRBD2 aligns across 7 bases. This CDR3 comprises 13 residues. Germline V gene data show CDR1 as MNHEY and CDR2 as SVGAGI. With 7 bases clipped from V and 5 bases from J, the junction kept 8 bases outside the gene matches. The chain's CDR3 is CASKNFAGDEQYF. CDR3 bases: TGTGCCAGCAAGAATTTTGCGGGGGACGAGCAGTACTTC.

The chain is built from TRBV28 and TRBJ2-7, with TRBD2 matching 7 bases. The CDR3 is made up of 14 amino acids. Per germline, CDR1 MDHEN and CDR2 SYDVKM. Trimming removed 7 bases from V and 3 bases from J; junction bases left unmatched: 9. CDR3 coding DNA: TGTGCCAGCAAACTACATGGGGGGGGCTACGAGCAGTACTTC. Translating gives CASKLHGGGYEQYF.

This chain links TRBV18 with TRBJ2-6; the D gene is possibly TRBD1 (6 bases). This CDR3 has 18 residues. V gave up 3 bases and J gave up 2 bases, with 17 bases separating them. Germline V gene sequence: CDR1 KGHSH, CDR2 LQKENI. The CDR3 loop is CASSPENPGAAGANVLTF. CDR3 nucleotide sequence: TGTGCCAGCTCACCTGAGAATCCAGGGGCCGCTGGGGCCAACGTCCTGACTTTC.

V usage is TRBV29-1 and J usage is TRBJ2-3, with TRBD2 matching over 7 bases. V lost 4 bases and J lost 3; bases outside the gene matches: 10. Germline loops: CDR1 SQVTM, CDR2 ANQGSEA. This CDR3 spans 15 amino acids. CDR3 in amino acids: CSVGGSSGATDTQYF. The CDR3 region has the DNA TGCAGCGTTGGGGGATCTAGCGGAGCGACAGATACGCAGTATTTT.

There are a few counts of this clone. This chain connects TRBV5-8 to TRBJ1-3, with D hard to call. The V end lost 2 bases, the J end lost 11 bases, and 14 bases lay between the germline ends. The CDR3 is 13 amino acids. In germline, CDR1 is SGHTS, CDR2 YDEGEE. The CDR3 loop is CASSFFRGDSIYF. For the CDR3, the DNA is TGTGCCAGCAGCTTTTTTCGGGGAGACTCCATATATTTT.

The V and J genes are TRBV5-1 and TRBJ2-7, with 9 bases fitting TRBD1. This CDR3 is 13 amino acids long. V was clipped by 4 bases and J by 3 bases; unmatched bases: 2. Germline V gene lookup returns CDR1 SGHRS and CDR2 YFSETQ. CDR3 loop: CASSGQGIYEQYF. The CDR3 DNA follows: TGCGCCAGCAGCGGACAGGGGATCTACGAGCAGTACTTC.

The chain joins TRBV5-6 to TRBJ2-1; tentative D call: TRBD1 (5 bases). Germline CDR1 and CDR2: SGHDT and YYEEEE. Trimming took 2 bases from V and 4 from J, leaving 19 bases between them. The CDR3 is 17 amino acids. The CDR3 is CASSFRQGGFVYNEQFF. The CDR3 nucleotides are TGTGCCAGCAGCTTTAGGCAGGGTGGATTTGTTTACAATGAGCAGTTCTTC. Full variable domain (missing parts from reference TRBV5-6 and TRBJ2-1): DAGVTQSPTHLIKTRGQQVTLRCSPKSGHDTVSWYQQALGQGPQFIFQYYEEEERQRGNFPDRFSGHQFPNYSSELNVNALLLGDSALYLCASSFRQGGFVYNEQFFGPGTRLTVL.

The chain is built from TRBV19 and TRBJ2-1, with D hard to call. Germline V lookup: CDR1 LNHDA, CDR2 SQIVND (reference sequence). V dropped 5 bases and J dropped 3 bases, with 11 bases sitting between them. The CDR3 contains 14 residues. The chain's CDR3 is CASSVPGVYNEQFF. Written as DNA, the CDR3 is TGTGCCAGTAGTGTCCCCGGCGTCTACAATGAGCAGTTCTTC.

The rearrangement joins TRBV29-1 to TRBJ2-5; either TRBD1 or TRBD2 may supply D (6 bases each). This CDR3 contains 13 residues. With 7 bases removed from V and 5 bases from J, the gap between germline ends came to 17 bases. CDR1 is SQVTM, CDR2 ANQGSEA, per germline. The CDR3 is CSEARGAGETQYF. The CDR3 DNA reads as TGCAGCGAAGCAAGGGGGGCGGGGGAGACCCAGTACTTC.

As concerns this clone: At one end the junction does not follow the germline gene, possibly because of a read error. The chain has TRBV2 and TRBJ2-7, with TRBD2 identical over 14 bases. The CDR3 is 15 residues long. Germline values: CDR1 SNHLY, CDR2 FYNNEI. The CDR3 DNA reads as TGTGCCAGCAGGGAAGGGACTAGCGGGAGAACCGAGCAGTACTTC. It codes for CASREGTSGRTEQYF.

The chain recombines TRBV6-1 with TRBJ2-3, with D possibly matching TRBD2 (6 bases). The length of the CDR3 is 13 residues. V was pared by 8 bases and J by 2 bases, with 11 bases between. Germline lookup yields CDR1 MNHNS and CDR2 SASEGT. The CDR3, as DNA: TGTGCCAGCGGGGGGACGATCACAGATACGCAGTATTTT. This sequence encodes CASGGTITDTQYF.

The chain carries TRBV11-2 and TRBJ1-3, with TRBD1 matching over 7 bases. V was pared by 4 bases and J by 2 bases, with 17 bases of the junction left unmatched. The CDR3 extends over 19 amino acids. Per the germline V gene, CDR1 is SGHAT and CDR2 is FQNNGV. This chain's CDR3 is CASSSPGDREVQAGNTIYF. CDR3 DNA: TGTGCCAGCAGCTCGCCCGGTGACAGGGAAGTCCAGGCTGGAAACACCATATATTTT.

The V call is TRBV28, the J call TRBJ2-7; 9 nucleotides match TRBD1. The CDR3 totals 15 residues. Germline V gives CDR1 MDHEN, CDR2 SYDVKM. The V gene end was trimmed by 5 bases and the J gene end by 0 bases; junction bases not matched to a gene: 5. DNA for the CDR3: TGTGCCAGCAGTGCCGGGACAGGGCACTCCTACGAGCAGTACTTC. Its translation is CASSAGTGHSYEQYF.

The rearrangement joins TRBV6-5 to TRBJ2-1; D is unclear. The CDR3 is 16 amino acids. Trimming removed 0 bases from V and 3 bases from J, with 12 bases in between. Germline CDR1 reads MNHEY; CDR2 reads SVGAGI. The DNA of the CDR3 is TGTGCCAGCAGTTACTCCCCACTGGTCCACTACAATGAGCAGTTCTTC. This codes for CASSYSPLVHYNEQFF.

This clone appeared once. This sample includes further DNA sequences coding for the same CDR3. The chain links TRBV28 to TRBJ2-7; 11 positions match TRBD2. The V and J ends lost 6 bases and 6 bases, in that order; junction bases with no gene match: 7. The V gene's germline CDR1 is MDHEN and CDR2 SYDVKM. There are 14 residues in the CDR3. The CDR3 loop reads CASSLAGGPREQYF. CDR3 in DNA: TGTGCCAGCAGCTTAGCGGGAGGGCCGCGCGAGCAGTACTTC. The whole variable domain, filled in from reference TRBV28 and TRBJ2-7, reads DVKVTQSSRYLVKRTGEKVFLECVQDMDHENMFWYRQDPGLGLRLIYFSYDVKMKEKGDIPEGYSVSREKKERFSLILESASTNQTSMYLCASSLAGGPREQYFGPGTRLTVT.

The chain is built from TRBV21-1 and TRBJ2-1; TRBD2 is the table's D call and was not checked against the DNA. TRBV21-1 is a pseudogene locus. The CDR3 runs to 20 residues. CDR3: CASSSAVKIIAGGRVHEQFF. The DNA for the CDR3 is TGTGCCAGCAGCTCCGCGGTAAAAATAATAGCGGGAGGGAGGGTCCATGAGCAGTTCTTC.

V gene TRBV19 combines with J gene TRBJ2-7, with D maybe TRBD1 (6 bases). The germline V gene has CDR1 LNHDA and CDR2 SQIVND (reference sequence). The ends were cut back, 3 bases at V and 3 bases at J, with 12 bases in the middle. This CDR3 has 14 amino acids. The CDR3 nucleotides are TGTGCCAGTAGTATCTTGCACAGGGACTACGAGCAGTACTTC. Amino acids: CASSILHRDYEQYF.

This rearrangement joins TRBV28 to TRBJ1-2; D may be TRBD1 (5 bases). V lost 1 base and J 4 bases, leaving 16 bases between the germline ends. The germline CDR1 and CDR2 sequences are MDHEN and SYDVKM. CDR3 length equals 16 residues. The CDR3 DNA reads TGTGCCAGCAGTTTATCTCGAGGGGTGGGTATCTATGGCTACACCTTC. Translating gives CASSLSRGVGIYGYTF.

Of note for this clone: Additional DNA sequences in this sample encode the identical CDR3. The CDR3 region has the DNA TGTGCCAGCTCACCTCCCGGGGATACTGAAGCTTTCTTT. Residues: CASSPPGDTEAFF. The rearrangement joins TRBV18 to TRBJ1-1; D remains unclear. Germline assignment: CDR1 KGHSH and CDR2 LQKENI. Trimming removed 3 bases from V and 5 bases from J, with 10 bases in between. CDR3 length: 13 amino acids.